A single sample is the source of the 29 T cell receptor beta chains below, sequenced in a study of T cells after yellow fever vaccination. TCRdb re-analysed the 5' RACE reads in MiXCR, keeping a single row per CDR3 protein. The sample records 95,000 to 100,000 distinct CDR3 sequences, 5.8% being singletons. Sample: CD8+ T cells sorted from PBMCs, taken 10 days after the yellow fever booster vaccination. The source of these receptors is a man aged 18 to 29 who received the YFV17D yellow fever vaccine.

This clonotype was counted many times. The rearrangement joins TRBV6-1 to TRBJ1-5; tentative D call: TRBD1 (6 bases). V lost 6 bases and J lost 6, with 12 bases in between. Germline loops: CDR1 MNHNS, CDR2 SASEGT. CDR3 length: 13 amino acids. The CDR3 is CASRSQGSQPQHF. CDR3 DNA: TGTGCCAGCAGGTCCCAGGGGAGTCAGCCCCAGCATTTT.

The chain employs TRBV29-1 and TRBJ1-1; TRBD1 might be the D (5 bases). CDR3 length: 14 residues. The germline gives CDR1 SQVTM, CDR2 ANQGSEA. The V and J ends lost 6 bases and 2 bases respectively, with 16 bases between them. The CDR3 spells CSVAPRGGNTEAFF. CDR3 bases: TGCAGCGTGGCGCCGAGGGGAGGTAACACTGAAGCTTTCTTT.

There are a few counts of this clonotype. This sequence joins TRBV10-3 and TRBJ2-3; D is undetermined. V lost 7 bases and J 4 bases, leaving 6 bases between the germline ends. This CDR3 is built from 11 residues. CDR1 ENHRY and CDR2 SYGVKD come from the germline V gene. For the CDR3, the DNA is TGTGCCATCAAAGAGGCAGATACGCAGTATTTT. This gives the protein CAIKEADTQYF.

V is TRBV5-5 and J is TRBJ2-7; a possible D gene is TRBD2 (6 bases). Germline assignment: CDR1 SGHKS and CDR2 YYEKEE (reference sequence). This CDR3 is 15 amino acids long. Trimming left V 0 bases short and J 3 bases short, with 13 bases between. This CDR3 reads CASSLGAGFRYEQYV. In DNA form, the CDR3 reads TGTGCCAGCAGCTTGGGGGCGGGGTTTCGCTACGAGCAGTACGTC.

In its sample, this clonotype was seen a few times. The chain carries TRBV9 and TRBJ1-5, with unresolved D. Germline CDR1 reads SGDLS; CDR2 reads YYNGEE. V lost 0 bases to trimming and J lost 4 bases, with 2 bases between them. The CDR3 extends over 12 amino acids. CDR3 amino acids: CASSVGNQPQHF. Here the CDR3 DNA reads TGTGCCAGCAGCGTAGGAAATCAGCCCCAGCATTTT.

This clonotype is classed as medium-sized. The chain is built from TRBV25-1 and TRBJ2-1; 9 positions agree with TRBD2. Germline V gives CDR1 MGHDK, CDR2 SYGVNS. This CDR3 region has 15 residues. Trimming removed 1 base from V and 6 bases from J; junction bases left unmatched: 4. CDR3 residues: CASSELAGEVNEQFF. The DNA of the CDR3 is TGTGCCAGCAGTGAATTAGCGGGGGAGGTCAATGAGCAGTTCTTC.

The table lists this clonotype with many counts. This chain uses TRBV6-2 or TRBV6-3 with TRBJ1-1; D is undetermined. The V and J ends lost 2 bases and 6 bases respectively, with 7 bases between them. This CDR3 region has 12 residues. Looked up from germline, CDR1 is MNHEY and CDR2 is SVGEGT. CDR3 residues: CASSYLGPEAFF. In DNA form, the CDR3 reads TGTGCCAGCAGTTACCTGGGTCCTGAAGCTTTCTTT.

Only a few counts were recorded for this clonotype. The rearrangement joins TRBV3-1 to TRBJ1-2; TRBD1 might be the D (6 bases). The germline V and J ends were trimmed by 2 bases and 7 bases, with 23 bases remaining between them. The CDR3 sequence is 17 residues long. CDR1 and CDR2 (germline): LGHDT, YNNKEL (reference sequence). CDR3 sequence: CASSQFNAQGGTIGYTF. The CDR3 bases are TGTGCCAGCAGCCAATTTAACGCACAAGGGGGGACTATTGGCTACACCTTC.

CDR3 in DNA: TGTGCCAGCAGGGACAACTACAATGAGCAGTTCTTC. Amino acid sequence: CASRDNYNEQFF. The chain combines TRBV12-3 or TRBV12-4 with TRBJ2-1, with a weak D call TRBD1 (5 bases). The CDR3 consists of 12 residues. Between the trimmed V and J ends, which lost 6 bases and 3 bases, there was a span of 6 bases.

This clonotype was counted a few times. V usage is TRBV7-9 and J usage is TRBJ2-3; D call uncertain. CDR1 and CDR2 (germline): SEHNR, FQNEAQ (reference sequence). With 1 base removed from V and 2 bases from J, the gap between germline ends came to 7 bases. The CDR3 extends over 14 amino acids. The CDR3 sequence is CASSLVQPTDTQYF. DNA for the CDR3: TGTGCCAGCAGCTTAGTGCAGCCCACAGATACGCAGTATTTT.

The chain couples TRBV28 to TRBJ1-2, with D possibly being TRBD1 (6 bases). The CDR3 loop spans 13 amino acids. Germline-derived CDR1 and CDR2 are MDHEN and SYDVKM. V shed 3 bases and J shed 4 bases, with 9 bases lying between them. Written as DNA, the CDR3 is TGTGCCAGCAGTTTGAGGGGGGGCTATGGCTACACCTTC. This translates into CASSLRGGYGYTF.

Ten or more counts support this clonotype. The chain combines TRBV29-1 with TRBJ2-1, with a tentative D call TRBD1 (6 bases). The CDR3 consists of 14 residues. Germline lookup yields CDR1 SQVTM and CDR2 ANQGSEA. V was clipped by 3 bases and J by 7 bases, with 16 bases between them. The CDR3 nucleotides are TGCAGCGTTGAGGGTCAGGGGAACGGTAATGAGCAGTTCTTC. Protein product: CSVEGQGNGNEQFF.

This clonotype occurred a few times. This rearrangement joins TRBV12-3 or TRBV12-4 to TRBJ2-5; D remains ambiguous. The ends were cut back, 1 base at V and 4 bases at J, with 7 bases in the middle. The CDR3 extends over 13 amino acids. The CDR3 here is CASSLVVGETQYF. The DNA of the CDR3 is TGTGCCAGCAGTTTAGTTGTCGGAGAGACCCAGTACTTC.

In this sample, this clonotype turned up a few times. The genes are TRBV25-1 and TRBJ2-2, with a weak D call TRBD2 (7 bases). The germline gives CDR1 MGHDK, CDR2 SYGVNS. Trimming shortened V by 7 bases and J by 3 bases, and 12 bases separated the two germline ends. The CDR3 totals 14 residues. In DNA, the CDR3 is TGTGCCAGCATTGCGGGGGCCGACACCGGGGAGCTGTTTTTT. Amino acid sequence: CASIAGADTGELFF.

This clonotype has ten or more counts. The chain couples TRBV5-6 to TRBJ2-1; TRBD2 might be the D (5 bases). V lost 2 bases, J lost 8 bases, and 8 bases lay in between. The CDR3 spans 12 residues. Germline V gene data show CDR1 as SGHDT and CDR2 as YYEEEE. CDR3 sequence (DNA): TGTGCCAGCAGCTTCACGGGGTATGAGCAGTTCTTC. It encodes CASSFTGYEQFF.

J is TRBJ2-3 and V is TRBV4-1, with a weak D call TRBD2 (6 bases). This CDR3 contains 16 residues. Germline V lookup: CDR1 MGHRA, CDR2 YSYEKL. Trimming took 0 bases from V and 7 from J, leaving 17 bases between them. CDR3 sequence reads: CASSQDWGTLMNTQYF. The CDR3 bases are TGCGCCAGCAGCCAAGATTGGGGGACTTTAATGAATACGCAGTATTTT.

V is TRBV12-3 or TRBV12-4 and J is TRBJ1-5, with 7 bases that match TRBD1. J gave up 3 bases and V 6 bases, and 8 bases lay outside the gene matches. The CDR3 runs 15 residues. The CDR3 DNA is TGTGCCAGCAGCTTCGGGACAGCGATCAATCAGCCCCAGCATTTT. Translating gives CASSFGTAINQPQHF.

This clonotype was seen only a few times. The V and J genes are TRBV5-1 and TRBJ2-3; D gene unclear. The CDR3 has 12 amino acids. Germline lookup yields CDR1 SGHRS and CDR2 YFSETQ. The chain's CDR3 is CATLWKSDTQYF. The CDR3 nucleotides are TGCGCTACATTATGGAAATCAGATACGCAGTATTTT.

The sample holds many counts of this clonotype. The V call is TRBV5-1, the J call TRBJ2-3; 8 bases match TRBD1. J was trimmed by 6 bases and V by 1 base; bases with no gene match: 4. The length of the CDR3 is 14 residues. Germline CDR1 is SGHRS and CDR2 is YFSETQ. Written as DNA, the CDR3 is TGCGCCAGCAGCTTGAGGACAGGGTCGGATACGCAGTATTTT. Its protein product is CASSLRTGSDTQYF. Full variable domain (remainder filled in from reference TRBV5-1 and TRBJ2-3): KAGVTQTPRYLIKTRGQQVTLSCSPISGHRSVSWYQQTPGQGLQFLFEYFSETQRNKGNFPGRFSGRQFSNSRSEMNVSTLELGDSALYLCASSLRTGSDTQYFGPGTRLTVL.

V gene TRBV12-3 or TRBV12-4 combines with J gene TRBJ1-1; D unclear. V was pared by 1 base and J by 6 bases, with 18 bases between. This CDR3 has 16 amino acids. The CDR3 DNA follows: TGTGCCAGCAGTTTAGTTGGGGATAGTCCCTCACCTGAAGCTTTCTTT. Translating gives CASSLVGDSPSPEAFF.

This clonotype has a count of ten or more. The chain links TRBV6-2 or TRBV6-3 to TRBJ2-7, with TRBD2 as a possible D gene (5 bases). V gave up 0 bases and J gave up 3 bases, with 21 bases separating them. The CDR3 totals 18 residues. The germline V gene has CDR1 MNHEY and CDR2 SVGEGT. The chain's CDR3 is CASSYSLASLERYYEQYV. The DNA for the CDR3 is TGTGCCAGCAGTTACTCGTTAGCCTCTCTGGAGCGGTACTACGAGCAGTACGTC.

This clonotype was seen only a few times. The V call is TRBV6-5, the J call TRBJ2-3; 8 bases fit TRBD1. The ends lost 2 bases at V and 4 bases at J; junction bases unmatched: 14. Germline loops: CDR1 MNHEY, CDR2 SVGAGI. The CDR3 covers 18 residues. The CDR3 region is CASSYNSAGGRGSDTQYF. The CDR3 bases are TGTGCCAGCAGTTACAATTCGGCAGGGGGCCGTGGATCAGATACGCAGTATTTT.

This clonotype was observed a few times. The V gene is TRBV6-5, the J gene TRBJ2-1; 9 nucleotides line up with TRBD2. The V gene's germline CDR1 is MNHEY and CDR2 SVGAGI. This CDR3 is 17 amino acids long. Trimming took 2 bases from V and 0 from J; bases not matched to a gene: 5. This chain's CDR3 is CASSYGTSWSSYNEQFF. CDR3 sequence (DNA): TGTGCCAGCAGTTACGGGACTAGCTGGAGCTCCTACAATGAGCAGTTCTTC.

The rearrangement uses TRBV27 and TRBJ2-2; D is uncertain. Germline assignment: CDR1 MNHEY and CDR2 SMNVEV (reference sequence). V dropped 5 bases and J dropped 6 bases, with 10 bases sitting between them. CDR3 length equals 13 residues. CDR3: CASSPGLSGELFF. As DNA, the CDR3 is TGTGCCAGCAGTCCCGGGCTTTCCGGGGAGCTGTTTTTT.

This clonotype was counted only a few times. The rearrangement uses TRBV2 and TRBJ1-4, with 7 bases fitting TRBD1. In germline, CDR1 is SNHLY, CDR2 FYNNEI. J lost 11 bases, V lost 1 base, and 7 bases had no gene match. The CDR3 length is 14 residues. This CDR3 reads CASSEGRGRGKLFF. In DNA, the CDR3 is TGTGCCAGCAGTGAAGGAAGAGGCAGGGGGAAACTGTTTTTT.

This clonotype has more than one count but fewer than ten. V gene TRBV29-1 combines with J gene TRBJ2-1; no definite D call. The V gene lost 2 bases and the J gene lost 0 bases, with 29 bases spanning the gap. Germline CDR1 is SQVTM and CDR2 is ANQGSEA. This CDR3 comprises 21 residues. The CDR3 sequence: CSVESQLVEGPFLSSYNEQFF. In DNA, the CDR3 is TGCAGCGTTGAAAGCCAACTGGTGGAAGGCCCCTTTTTGAGCTCCTACAATGAGCAGTTCTTC.

In this sample, this clonotype turned up a few times. The rearrangement joins TRBV5-6 to TRBJ1-2; 7 nucleotides align to TRBD1. Germline values: CDR1 SGHDT, CDR2 YYEEEE. The V and J ends lost 4 bases and 5 bases, in that order; junction bases with no gene match: 11. The CDR3 has 15 residues. CDR3 protein: CASSPWGGQSYGYTF. In DNA, the CDR3 is TGTGCCAGCAGCCCTTGGGGGGGACAGTCGTATGGCTACACCTTC.

This clonotype has more than one count but fewer than ten. The chain's CDR3 is CASDPGQLNVNTEAFF. The CDR3 region has the DNA TGTGCCAGCGACCCGGGACAGCTGAACGTGAACACTGAAGCTTTCTTT. The rearrangement links TRBV6-6 to TRBJ1-1, with 7 bases that match TRBD1. The CDR3 has 16 residues. Germline CDR1 reads MNHNY; CDR2 reads SVGAGI (reference sequence). V trimming: 8 bases; J trimming: 0 bases; junction bases outside the gene matches: 12.

This chain uses TRBV7-9 with TRBJ1-3; D unclear. The CDR3 is 11 amino acids. Deletions cut 4 bases from V and 8 bases from J, with 6 bases between. Looked up from germline, CDR1 is SEHNR and CDR2 is FQNEAQ (reference sequence). The CDR3: CASSYRDTIYF. The CDR3 DNA reads TGTGCCAGCAGCTACCGAGACACCATATATTTT.